This T cell receptor beta chain was captured in a study of T-cell reconstitution after alpha-beta-depleted transplantation in children. This clonotype came up a few times. Using unique molecular identifiers, the investigators prepared the TCRbeta library. From the PCR reads, TCRdb called clonotypes with MiXCR, one entry per CDR3 protein. The table records about 110,000 distinct CDR3 sequences, 10% of them present only once. Trimming took 6 bases from V and 5 from J; bases not matched to a gene: 5. Germline V CDR1 and CDR2: SGHTA, FQGNSA. The CDR3 is made up of 13 amino acids. This receptor was obtained from a boy aged 2 to 9 with acute lymphoblastic leukemia, due to receive a stem cell transplant. V gene TRBV7-2 combines with J gene TRBJ2-7, with 9 bases lining up with TRBD1. The sample was PBMCs, taken before TCRalphabeta/CD19-depleted stem cell transplant. In DNA form, the CDR3 reads TGTGCCAGCAGGGCCGGGACAGGGAACGAGCAGTACTTC. Its protein is CASRAGTGNEQYF.